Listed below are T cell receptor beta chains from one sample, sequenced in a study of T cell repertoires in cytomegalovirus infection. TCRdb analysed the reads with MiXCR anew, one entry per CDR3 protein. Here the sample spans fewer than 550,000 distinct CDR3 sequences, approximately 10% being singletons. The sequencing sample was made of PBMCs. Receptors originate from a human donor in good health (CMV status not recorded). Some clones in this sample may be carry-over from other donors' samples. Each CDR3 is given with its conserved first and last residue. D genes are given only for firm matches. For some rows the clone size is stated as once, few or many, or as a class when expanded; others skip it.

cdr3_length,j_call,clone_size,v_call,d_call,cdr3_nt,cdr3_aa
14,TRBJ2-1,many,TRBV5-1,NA,TGCGCCAGCAGCCCCGACCCTAACTACAATGAGCAGTTCTTC,CASSPDPNYNEQFF
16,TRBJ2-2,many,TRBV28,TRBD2,TGTGCCAGCAAGGGACTAGCGGGAGACAACACCGGGGAGCTGTTTTTT,CASKGLAGDNTGELFF
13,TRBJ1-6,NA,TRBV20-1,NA,TGCAGTGCTCCAGCCGGGGTTGGATCACCCCTCCACTTT,CSAPAGVGSPLHF
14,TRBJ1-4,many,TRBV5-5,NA,TGTGCCAGCAGCACGGACTATAGGGATGAAAAACTGTTTTTT,CASSTDYRDEKLFF
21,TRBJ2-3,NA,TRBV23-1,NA,TGCGCCAGCAGTCTGGAAGGGAGAGTCGTATTGGGGCCAGGATGCACAGATACGCAGTATTTT,CASSLEGRVVLGPGCTDTQYF
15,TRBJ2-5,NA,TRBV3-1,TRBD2,TGTGCCAGCAGCCAGGGACTAGCGGGAGTAGAGACCCAGTACTTC,CASSQGLAGVETQYF
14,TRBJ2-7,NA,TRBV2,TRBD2,TGTGCCAGCAATAGGGGCGGGAGATCCTACGAGCAGTACTTC,CASNRGGRSYEQYF
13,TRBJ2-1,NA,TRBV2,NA,TGTGCCAGCAGTGCGGAGATAGGTGGTGAGCAGTTCTTC,CASSAEIGGEQFF
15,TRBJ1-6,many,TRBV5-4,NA,TGTGCCAGCAGCTTGGGACAGGAACCTACTTCACCCCTCCACTTT,CASSLGQEPTSPLHF
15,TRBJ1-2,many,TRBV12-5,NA,TGTGCTAGTGGTTTGGGTAGGGAGACTAACTATGGCTACACCTTC,CASGLGRETNYGYTF
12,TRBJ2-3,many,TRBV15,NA,TGTGCCACCAGCAGAGACACAGATACGCAGTATTTT,CATSRDTDTQYF
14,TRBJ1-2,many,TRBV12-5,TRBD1,TGTGCTAGTGGACAGGGACAGGCTGGGGAAGGCTACACCTTC,CASGQGQAGEGYTF
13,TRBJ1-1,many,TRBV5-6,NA,TGTGCCAGCAGCCCCCCGACCCATTTTGAAGCTTTCTTT,CASSPPTHFEAFF
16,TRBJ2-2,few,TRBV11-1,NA,TGTGCCAGCAGCTCCTTGACAAATGCGAACACCGGGGAGCTGTTTTTT,CASSSLTNANTGELFF
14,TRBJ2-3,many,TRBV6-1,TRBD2,TGTGCCATGAGACTAGCGGGGGGCACAGATACGCAGTATTTT,CAMRLAGGTDTQYF
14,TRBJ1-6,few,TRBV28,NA,TGTGCCAGCATCGGGGTCTGGGATAATTCACCCCTCCACTTT,CASIGVWDNSPLHF
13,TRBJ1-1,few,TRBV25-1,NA,TGTGCCAGCAGTGAATCCCCGGCAGCTGAAGCTTTCTTT,CASSESPAAEAFF
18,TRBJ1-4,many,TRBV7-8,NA,TGTGCCAGCAGCTTAGTTTTAGCCGACGGGGATGCGGGTGAAAAACTGTTTTTT,CASSLVLADGDAGEKLFF
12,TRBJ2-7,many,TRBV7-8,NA,TGTGCCAGCAGCTTGGGGGCCAGGGCCACCTACTTC,CASSLGARATYF
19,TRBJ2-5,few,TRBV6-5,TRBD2,TGTGCCAGCAGTTACCCCCCGGGGGAGGGAGTCGGGTTCGAAGAGACCCAGTACTTC,CASSYPPGEGVGFEETQYF
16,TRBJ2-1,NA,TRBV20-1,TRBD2,TGCAGTGCTTCCCGACTAGCGGAAGGGAAGGACAATGAGCAGTTCTTC,CSASRLAEGKDNEQFF
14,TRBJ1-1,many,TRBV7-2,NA,TGTGCCAGCAGCACCCGACAGGCGAACACTGAAGCTTTCTTT,CASSTRQANTEAFF
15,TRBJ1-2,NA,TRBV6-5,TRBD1,TGTGCCAGCAGTTCCGCCGGGACAGGGAAAAATGGCTACACCTTC,CASSSAGTGKNGYTF
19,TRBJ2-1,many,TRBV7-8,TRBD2,TGTGCCAGCAGCCAGCCACGGGGGACTAGCGGGTCCTCCTACAATGAGCAGTTCTTC,CASSQPRGTSGSSYNEQFF
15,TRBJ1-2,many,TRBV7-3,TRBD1,TGTGCCAGCAGCTTAACGGGACAGCAAAGGGATGGCTACACCTTC,CASSLTGQQRDGYTF
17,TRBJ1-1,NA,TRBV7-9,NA,TGTGCCAGCAGCGGTCCCCCGGGGGCAAGATACAACACTGAAGCTTTCTTT,CASSGPPGARYNTEAFF
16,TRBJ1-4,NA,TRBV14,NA,TGTGCCAGCAGCCTTGACCCCCATGCAACTAATGAAAAACTGTTTTTT,CASSLDPHATNEKLFF
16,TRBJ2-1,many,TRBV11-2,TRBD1,TGTGCCAGCAGCTTAGTAGGTGACAGGGGAAACAATGAGCAGTTCTTC,CASSLVGDRGNNEQFF
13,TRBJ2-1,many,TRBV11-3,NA,TGTGCCAGCAGCCCTTGGAGAGGCAATGAGCAGTTCTTC,CASSPWRGNEQFF
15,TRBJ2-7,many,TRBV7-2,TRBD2,TGTGCCAGCAGCTTCCCTAGCGGGCCGTCCTACGAGCAGTACTTC,CASSFPSGPSYEQYF
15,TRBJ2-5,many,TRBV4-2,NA,TGTGCCAGCAGCCAGGTCGGAGATTTCCAAGAGACCCAGTACTTC,CASSQVGDFQETQYF
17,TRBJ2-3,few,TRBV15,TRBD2,TGTGCCACCAGCAGAGATCGAATTAGCGGGAGTGCAGATACGCAGTATTTT,CATSRDRISGSADTQYF
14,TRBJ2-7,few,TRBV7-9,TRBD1,TGTGCCAGCAGCTTAGCCGGGACAGGGGACGAGCAGTACTTC,CASSLAGTGDEQYF
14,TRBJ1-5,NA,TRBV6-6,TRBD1,TGTGCCAGCAGCGGACAGGGGAGGGATCAGCCCCAGCATTTT,CASSGQGRDQPQHF
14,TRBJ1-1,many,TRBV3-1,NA,TGTGCCAGCAGCCGATCAGACGGGAACACTGAAGCTTTCTTT,CASSRSDGNTEAFF
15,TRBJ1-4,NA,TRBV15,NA,TGTGCCACCAGCCATCCGTCTTTGGGACGTGAAAAACTGTTTTTT,CATSHPSLGREKLFF
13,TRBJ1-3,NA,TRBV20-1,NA,TGCAGTGCTAGAAAGCACTCTGGAAACACCATATATTTT,CSARKHSGNTIYF
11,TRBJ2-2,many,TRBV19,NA,TGTGCCAGTACCGGCCCCGGGGAGCTGTTTTTT,CASTGPGELFF
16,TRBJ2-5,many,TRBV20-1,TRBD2,TGCAGTGCCTATGGGACTAGCTCCTCAACGGGAGAGACCCAGTACTTC,CSAYGTSSSTGETQYF
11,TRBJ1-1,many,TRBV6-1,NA,TGTGCCAGCACTAGGGGCACTGAAGCTTTCTTT,CASTRGTEAFF
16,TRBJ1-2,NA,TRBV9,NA,TGTGCCAGCAGCGTCGATCCGGGACACCGTCTCCAAGGCTACACCTTC,CASSVDPGHRLQGYTF
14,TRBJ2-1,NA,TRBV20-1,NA,TGCAGTGCTAATGTGGGGAGCTCCTACAATGAGCAGTTCTTC,CSANVGSSYNEQFF
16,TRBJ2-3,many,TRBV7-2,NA,TGTGCCAGCAGCCCCGCCGTGGGCAGGGCTTTAGGTACGCAGTATTTT,CASSPAVGRALGTQYF
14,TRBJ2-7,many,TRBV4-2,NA,TGTGCCAGCAGCCAAGGACTTCCCAACTACGAGCAGTACTTC,CASSQGLPNYEQYF
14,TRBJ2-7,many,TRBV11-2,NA,TGTGCCAGCAGCTTAGGCGGGTCTGTCTACGAGCAGTACTTC,CASSLGGSVYEQYF
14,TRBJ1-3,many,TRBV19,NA,TGTGCCAGCAGCCCATCGAGGGCTGGAAACACCATATATTTT,CASSPSRAGNTIYF
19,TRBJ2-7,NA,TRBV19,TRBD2,TGTGCCAGTACCCAACGAGGACTAGCGGGAGGGGGCTCCCTCTACGAGCAGAACTTC,CASTQRGLAGGGSLYEQNF
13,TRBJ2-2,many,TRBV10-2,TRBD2,TGCGCCAGCCGACTAGCGGGGGCCGGGGAGCTGTTTTTT,CASRLAGAGELFF
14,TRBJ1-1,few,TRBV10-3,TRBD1,TGTGCCATCACCGGGACAGGGGGCTGGAATGAAGCTTTCTTT,CAITGTGGWNEAFF
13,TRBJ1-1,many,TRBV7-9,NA,TGTGCCAGCAGCTGGAATGAGGGCACTGAAGCTTTCTTT,CASSWNEGTEAFF
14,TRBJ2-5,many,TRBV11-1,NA,TGTGCCAGCAGCTCCGGGGTAGCGACGGAGACCCAGTACTTC,CASSSGVATETQYF
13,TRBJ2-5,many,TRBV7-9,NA,TGTGCCAGCAGCGACTCGTCCCAAGAGACCCAGTACTTC,CASSDSSQETQYF